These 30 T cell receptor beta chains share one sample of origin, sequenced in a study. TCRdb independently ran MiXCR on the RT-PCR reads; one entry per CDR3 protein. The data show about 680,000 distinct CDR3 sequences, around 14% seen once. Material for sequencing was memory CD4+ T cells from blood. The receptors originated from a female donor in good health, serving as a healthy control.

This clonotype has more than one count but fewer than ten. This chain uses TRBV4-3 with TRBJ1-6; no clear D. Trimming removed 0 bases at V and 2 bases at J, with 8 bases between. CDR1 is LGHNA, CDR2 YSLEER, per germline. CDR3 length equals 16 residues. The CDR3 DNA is TGCGCCAGCAGCCAAGATGTGAACGCCTATAATTCACCCCTCCACTTT. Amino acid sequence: CASSQDVNAYNSPLHF.

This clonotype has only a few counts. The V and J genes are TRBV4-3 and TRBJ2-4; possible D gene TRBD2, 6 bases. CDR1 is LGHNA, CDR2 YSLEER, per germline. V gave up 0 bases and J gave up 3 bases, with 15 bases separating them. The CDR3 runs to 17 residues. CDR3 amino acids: CASSQDSSSGGKNIQYF. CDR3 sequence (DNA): TGCGCCAGCAGCCAAGATAGTAGTAGCGGAGGCAAAAACATTCAGTACTTC.

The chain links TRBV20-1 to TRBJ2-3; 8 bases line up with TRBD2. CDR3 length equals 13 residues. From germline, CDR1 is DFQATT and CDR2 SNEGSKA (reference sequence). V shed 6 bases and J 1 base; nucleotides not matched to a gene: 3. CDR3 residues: CSAETSGTDTQYF. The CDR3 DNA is TGCAGTGCCGAGACTAGCGGCACAGATACGCAGTATTTT.

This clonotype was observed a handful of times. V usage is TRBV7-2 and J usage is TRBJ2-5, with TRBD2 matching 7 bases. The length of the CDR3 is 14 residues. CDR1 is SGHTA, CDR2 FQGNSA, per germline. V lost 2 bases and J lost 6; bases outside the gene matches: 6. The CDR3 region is CASSLSAGDKTQYF. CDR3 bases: TGTGCCAGCAGCTTATCTGCGGGGGATAAGACCCAGTACTTC.

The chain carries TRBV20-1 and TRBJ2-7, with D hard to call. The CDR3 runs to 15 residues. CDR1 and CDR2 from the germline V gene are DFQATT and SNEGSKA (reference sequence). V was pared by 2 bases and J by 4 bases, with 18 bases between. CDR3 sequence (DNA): TGCAGTGCTAGACGGCAGAATGGTCTTAGGTACGAGCAGTACTTC. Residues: CSARRQNGLRYEQYF.

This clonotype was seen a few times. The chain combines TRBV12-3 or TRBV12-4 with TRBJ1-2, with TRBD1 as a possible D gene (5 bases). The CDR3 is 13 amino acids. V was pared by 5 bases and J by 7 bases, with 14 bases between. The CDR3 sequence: CASSPPGAGGYTF. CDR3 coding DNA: TGTGCCAGCAGTCCCCCCGGGGCTGGTGGCTACACCTTC.

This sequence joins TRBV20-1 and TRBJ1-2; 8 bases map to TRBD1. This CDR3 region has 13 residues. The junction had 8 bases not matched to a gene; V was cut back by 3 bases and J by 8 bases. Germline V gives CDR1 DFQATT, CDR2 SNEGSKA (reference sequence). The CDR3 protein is CSAREGQVSGYTF. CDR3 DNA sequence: TGCAGTGCTAGGGAGGGACAGGTATCGGGCTACACCTTC.

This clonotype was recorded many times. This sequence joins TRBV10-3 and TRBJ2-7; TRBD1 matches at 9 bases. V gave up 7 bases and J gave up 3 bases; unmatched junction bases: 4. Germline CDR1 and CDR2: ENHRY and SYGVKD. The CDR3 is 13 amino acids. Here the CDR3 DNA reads TGTGCCATCACCCTGGGACAGGGCTACGAGCAGTACTTC. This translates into CAITLGQGYEQYF.

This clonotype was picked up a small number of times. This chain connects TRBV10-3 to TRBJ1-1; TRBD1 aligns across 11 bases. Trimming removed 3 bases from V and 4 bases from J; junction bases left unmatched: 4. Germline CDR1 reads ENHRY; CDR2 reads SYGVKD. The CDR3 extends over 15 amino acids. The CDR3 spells CAISDRDRGGTEAFF. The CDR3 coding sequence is TGTGCCATCAGTGACCGGGACAGGGGGGGCACTGAAGCTTTCTTT.

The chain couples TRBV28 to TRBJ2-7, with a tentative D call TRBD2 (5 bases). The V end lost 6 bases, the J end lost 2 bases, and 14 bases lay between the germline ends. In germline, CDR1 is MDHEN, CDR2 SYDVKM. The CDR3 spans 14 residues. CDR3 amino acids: CASSVAREAYEQYF. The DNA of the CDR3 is TGTGCCAGCAGCGTTGCCCGGGAAGCCTACGAGCAGTACTTC.

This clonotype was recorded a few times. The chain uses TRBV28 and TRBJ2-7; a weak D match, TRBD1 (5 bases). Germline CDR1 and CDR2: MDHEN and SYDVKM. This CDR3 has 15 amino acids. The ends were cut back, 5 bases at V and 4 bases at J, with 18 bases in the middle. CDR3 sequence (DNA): TGTGCCAGCAGTGCTGGTCGGACATTCGGGTACGAGCAGTACTTC. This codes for CASSAGRTFGYEQYF.

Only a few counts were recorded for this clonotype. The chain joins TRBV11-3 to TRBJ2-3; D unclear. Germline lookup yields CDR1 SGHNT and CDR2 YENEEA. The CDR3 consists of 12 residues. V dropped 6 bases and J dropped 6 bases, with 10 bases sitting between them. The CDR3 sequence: CASSSISDTQYF. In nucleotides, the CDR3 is TGTGCCAGCAGTTCGATTTCCGATACGCAGTATTTT. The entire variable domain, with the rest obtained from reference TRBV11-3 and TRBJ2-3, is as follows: EAGVVQSPRYKIIEKKQPVAFWCNPISGHNTLYWYLQNLGQGPELLIRYENEEAVDDSQLPKDRFSAERLKGVDSTLKIQPAELGDSAVYLCASSSISDTQYFGPGTRLTVL.

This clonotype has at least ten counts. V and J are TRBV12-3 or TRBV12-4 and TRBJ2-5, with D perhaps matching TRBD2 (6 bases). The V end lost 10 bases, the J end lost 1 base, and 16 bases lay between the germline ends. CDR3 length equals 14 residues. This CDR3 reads CATGGPAGQETQYF. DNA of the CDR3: TGTGCCACCGGGGGACCAGCGGGCCAAGAGACCCAGTACTTC.

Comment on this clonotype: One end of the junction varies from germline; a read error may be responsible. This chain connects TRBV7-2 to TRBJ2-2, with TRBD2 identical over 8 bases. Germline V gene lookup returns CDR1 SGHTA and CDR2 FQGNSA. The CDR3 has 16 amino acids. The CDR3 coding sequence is TGTGCCAGCAGCTTAGGAGCGGGAGTCGGTACCGGGGAGCTGCTTTTT. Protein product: CASSLGAGVGTGELLF.

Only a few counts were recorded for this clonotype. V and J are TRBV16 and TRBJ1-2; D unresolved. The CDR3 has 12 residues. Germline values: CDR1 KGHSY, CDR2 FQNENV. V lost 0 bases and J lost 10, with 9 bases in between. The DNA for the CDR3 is TGTGCCAGCAGCCAATCACGCGGGAACTACACCTTC. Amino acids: CASSQSRGNYTF.

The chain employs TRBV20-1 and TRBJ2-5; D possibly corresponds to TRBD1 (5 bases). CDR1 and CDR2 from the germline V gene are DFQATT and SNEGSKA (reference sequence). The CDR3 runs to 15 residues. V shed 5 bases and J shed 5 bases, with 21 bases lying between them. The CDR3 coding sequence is TGCAGTGCTCGCCTGGGGCAGGGAATCTGGGAGACCCAGTACTTC. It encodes CSARLGQGIWETQYF.

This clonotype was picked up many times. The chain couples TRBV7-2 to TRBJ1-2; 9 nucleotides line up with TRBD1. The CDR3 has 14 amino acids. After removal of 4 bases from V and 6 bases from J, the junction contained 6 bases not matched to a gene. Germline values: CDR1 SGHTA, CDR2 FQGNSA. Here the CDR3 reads CASSSGTGRNGYTF. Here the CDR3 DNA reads TGTGCCAGCAGCTCCGGGACAGGGAGGAATGGCTACACCTTC.

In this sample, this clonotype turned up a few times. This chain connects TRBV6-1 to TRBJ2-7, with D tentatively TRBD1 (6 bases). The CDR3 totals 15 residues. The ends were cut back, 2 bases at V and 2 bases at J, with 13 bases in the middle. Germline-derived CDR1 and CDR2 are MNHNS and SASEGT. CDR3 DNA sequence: TGTGCCAGCAGTGAATATCTACAGGGACCCTACGAGCAGTACTTC. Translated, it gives CASSEYLQGPYEQYF.

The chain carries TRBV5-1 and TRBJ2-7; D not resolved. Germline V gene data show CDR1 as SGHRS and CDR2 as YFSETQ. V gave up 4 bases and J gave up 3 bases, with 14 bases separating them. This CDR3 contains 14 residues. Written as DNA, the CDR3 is TGCGCCAGCAGCCAAGTAGTGTCAGACTACGAGCAGTACTTC. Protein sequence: CASSQVVSDYEQYF. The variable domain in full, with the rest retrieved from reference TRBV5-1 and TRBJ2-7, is KAGVTQTPRYLIKTRGQQVTLSCSPISGHRSVSWYQQTPGQGLQFLFEYFSETQRNKGNFPGRFSGRQFSNSRSEMNVSTLELGDSALYLCASSQVVSDYEQYFGPGTRLTVT.

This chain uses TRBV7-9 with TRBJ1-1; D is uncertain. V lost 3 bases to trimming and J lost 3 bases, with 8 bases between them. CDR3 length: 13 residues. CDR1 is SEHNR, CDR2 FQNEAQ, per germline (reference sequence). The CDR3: CASSFSQDTEAFF. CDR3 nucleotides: TGTGCCAGCAGCTTTTCTCAGGACACTGAAGCTTTCTTT. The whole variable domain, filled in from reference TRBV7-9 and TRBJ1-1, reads DTGVSQNPRHKITKRGQNVTFRCDPISEHNRLYWYRQTLGQGPEFLTYFQNEAQLEKSRLLSDRFSAERPKGSFSTLEIQRTEQGDSAMYLCASSFSQDTEAFFGQGTRLTVV.

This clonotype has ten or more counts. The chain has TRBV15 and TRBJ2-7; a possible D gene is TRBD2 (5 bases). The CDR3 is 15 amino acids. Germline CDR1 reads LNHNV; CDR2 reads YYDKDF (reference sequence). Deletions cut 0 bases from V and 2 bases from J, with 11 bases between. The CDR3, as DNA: TGTGCCACCAGCAGAGATGGAGGCGTAACCTACGAGCAGTACTTC. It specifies CATSRDGGVTYEQYF.

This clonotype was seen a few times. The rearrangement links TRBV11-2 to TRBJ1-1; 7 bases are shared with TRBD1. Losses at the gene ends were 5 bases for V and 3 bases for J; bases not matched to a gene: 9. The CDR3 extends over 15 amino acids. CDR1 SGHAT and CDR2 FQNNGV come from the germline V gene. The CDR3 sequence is CASSLGQDGYTEAFF. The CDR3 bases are TGTGCCAGCAGCCTCGGACAGGACGGGTACACTGAAGCTTTCTTT.

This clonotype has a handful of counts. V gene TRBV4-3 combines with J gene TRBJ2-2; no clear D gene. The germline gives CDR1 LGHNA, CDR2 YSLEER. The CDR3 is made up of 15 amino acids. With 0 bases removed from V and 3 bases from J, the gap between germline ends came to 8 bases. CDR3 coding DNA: TGCGCCAGCAGCCAAGAGATGTATGACACCGGGGAGCTGTTTTTT. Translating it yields CASSQEMYDTGELFF.

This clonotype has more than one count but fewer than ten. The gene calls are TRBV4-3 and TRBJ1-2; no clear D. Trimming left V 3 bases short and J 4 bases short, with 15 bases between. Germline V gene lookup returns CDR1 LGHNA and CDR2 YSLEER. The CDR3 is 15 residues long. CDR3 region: CASSQGNSGRYGYTF. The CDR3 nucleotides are TGCGCCAGCAGCCAGGGAAACAGCGGCCGCTATGGCTACACCTTC.

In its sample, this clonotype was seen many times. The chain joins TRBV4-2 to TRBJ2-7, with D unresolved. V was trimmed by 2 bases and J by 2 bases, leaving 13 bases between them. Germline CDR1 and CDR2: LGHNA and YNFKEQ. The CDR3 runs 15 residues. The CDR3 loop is CASSQIETGTYEQYF. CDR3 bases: TGTGCCAGCAGCCAAATTGAAACCGGAACCTACGAGCAGTACTTC.

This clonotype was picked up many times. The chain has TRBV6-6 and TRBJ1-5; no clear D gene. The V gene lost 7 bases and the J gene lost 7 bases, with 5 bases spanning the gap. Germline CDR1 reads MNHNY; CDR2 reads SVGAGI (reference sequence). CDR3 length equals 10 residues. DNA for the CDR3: TGTGCCAGCAACCACCAGCCCCAGCATTTT. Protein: CASNHQPQHF.

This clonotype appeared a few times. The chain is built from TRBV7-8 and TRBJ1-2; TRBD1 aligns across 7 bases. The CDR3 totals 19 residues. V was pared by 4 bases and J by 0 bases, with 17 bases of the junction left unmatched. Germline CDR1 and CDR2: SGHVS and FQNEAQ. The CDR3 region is CASSSRLMSQGHSNYGYTF. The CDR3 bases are TGTGCCAGCAGCTCTCGGTTGATGTCACAGGGGCATTCTAACTATGGCTACACCTTC.

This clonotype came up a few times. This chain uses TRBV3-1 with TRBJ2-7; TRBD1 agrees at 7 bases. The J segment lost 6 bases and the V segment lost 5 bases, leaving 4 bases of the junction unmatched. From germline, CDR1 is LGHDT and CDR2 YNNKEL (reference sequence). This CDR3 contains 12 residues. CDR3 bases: TGTGCCAGCAGCTCCCGACAGGGCGAGCAGTACTTC. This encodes CASSSRQGEQYF.

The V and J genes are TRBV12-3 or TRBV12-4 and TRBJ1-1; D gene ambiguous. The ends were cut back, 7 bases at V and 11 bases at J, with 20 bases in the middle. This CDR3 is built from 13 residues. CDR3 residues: CASKQSWGYGAFF. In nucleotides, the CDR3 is TGTGCCAGCAAGCAGTCTTGGGGTTACGGCGCTTTCTTT.

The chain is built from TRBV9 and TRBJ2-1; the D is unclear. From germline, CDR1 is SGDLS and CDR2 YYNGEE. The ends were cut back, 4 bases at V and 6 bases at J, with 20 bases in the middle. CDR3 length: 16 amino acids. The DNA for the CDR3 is TGTGCCAGCAGCCTGGCTAGTCGGAATTTTGGCAATGAGCAGTTCTTC. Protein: CASSLASRNFGNEQFF.